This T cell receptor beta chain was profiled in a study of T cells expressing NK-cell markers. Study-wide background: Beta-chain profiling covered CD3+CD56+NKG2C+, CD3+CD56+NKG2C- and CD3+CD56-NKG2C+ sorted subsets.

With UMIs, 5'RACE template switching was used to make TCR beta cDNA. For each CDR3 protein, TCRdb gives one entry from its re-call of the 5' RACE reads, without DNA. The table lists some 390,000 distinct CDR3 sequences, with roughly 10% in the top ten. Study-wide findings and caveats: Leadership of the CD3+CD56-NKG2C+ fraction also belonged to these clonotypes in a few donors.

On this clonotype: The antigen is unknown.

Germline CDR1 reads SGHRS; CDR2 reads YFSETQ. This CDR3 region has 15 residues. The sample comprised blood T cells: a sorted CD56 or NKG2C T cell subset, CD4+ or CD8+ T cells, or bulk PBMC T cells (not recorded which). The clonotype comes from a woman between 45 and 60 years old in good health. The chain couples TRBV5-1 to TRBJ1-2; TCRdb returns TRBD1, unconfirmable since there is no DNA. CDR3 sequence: CASSSGQIFNYGYTF.